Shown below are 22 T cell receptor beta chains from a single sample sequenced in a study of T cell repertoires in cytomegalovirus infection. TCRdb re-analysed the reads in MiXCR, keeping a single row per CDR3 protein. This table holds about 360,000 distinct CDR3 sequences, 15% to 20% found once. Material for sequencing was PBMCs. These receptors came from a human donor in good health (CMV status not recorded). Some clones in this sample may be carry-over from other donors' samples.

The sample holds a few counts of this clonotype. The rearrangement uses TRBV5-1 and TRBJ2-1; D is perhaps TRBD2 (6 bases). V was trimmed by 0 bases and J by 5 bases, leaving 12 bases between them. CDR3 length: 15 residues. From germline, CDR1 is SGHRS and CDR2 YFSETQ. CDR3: CASSLGGTGDNEQFF. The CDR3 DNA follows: TGCGCCAGCAGCTTGGGCGGGACCGGCGACAATGAGCAGTTCTTC.

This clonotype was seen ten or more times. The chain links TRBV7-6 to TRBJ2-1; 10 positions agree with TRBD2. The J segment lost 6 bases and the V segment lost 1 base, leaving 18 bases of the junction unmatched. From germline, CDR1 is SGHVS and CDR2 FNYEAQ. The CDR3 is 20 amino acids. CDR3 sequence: CASSLDPTSRLAGEGNEQFF. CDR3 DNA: TGTGCCAGCAGCTTAGACCCGACTAGCCGGCTAGCGGGAGAGGGCAATGAGCAGTTCTTC.

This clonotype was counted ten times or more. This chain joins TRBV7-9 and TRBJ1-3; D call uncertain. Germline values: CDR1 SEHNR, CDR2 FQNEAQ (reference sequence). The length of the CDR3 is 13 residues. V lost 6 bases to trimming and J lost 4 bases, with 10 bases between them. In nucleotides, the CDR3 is TGTGCCAGCAGTTCGATGGGGGGAAACACCATATATTTT. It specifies CASSSMGGNTIYF.

The CDR3 protein is CASSYWTGRGEETQYF. CDR3 sequence (DNA): TGTGCCAGCAGCTACTGGACAGGCAGGGGGGAAGAGACCCAGTACTTC. The chain couples TRBV11-3 to TRBJ2-5; D is perhaps TRBD1 (7 bases). CDR1 and CDR2 from the germline V gene are SGHNT and YENEEA. V was pared by 4 bases and J by 3 bases, with 18 bases between. The CDR3 runs to 16 residues.

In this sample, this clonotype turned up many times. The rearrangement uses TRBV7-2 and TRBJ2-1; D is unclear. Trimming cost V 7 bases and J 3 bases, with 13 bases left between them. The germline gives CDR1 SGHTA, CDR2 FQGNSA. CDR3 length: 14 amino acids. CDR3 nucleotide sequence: TGTGCCAGCATCCCTAGGGATCGCTACAATGAGCAGTTCTTC. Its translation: CASIPRDRYNEQFF.

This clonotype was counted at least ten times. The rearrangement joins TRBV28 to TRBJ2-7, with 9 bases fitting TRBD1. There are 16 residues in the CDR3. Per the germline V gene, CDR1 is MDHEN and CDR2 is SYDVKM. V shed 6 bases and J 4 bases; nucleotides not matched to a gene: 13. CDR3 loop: CASRTTGGTAWYEQYF. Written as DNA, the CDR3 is TGTGCCAGCAGAACGACAGGGGGAACTGCCTGGTACGAGCAGTACTTC.

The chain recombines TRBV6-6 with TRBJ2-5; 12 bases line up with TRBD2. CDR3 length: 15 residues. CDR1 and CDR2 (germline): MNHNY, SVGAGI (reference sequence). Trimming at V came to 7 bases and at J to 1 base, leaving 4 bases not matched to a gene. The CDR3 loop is CASNGLAGSQETQYF. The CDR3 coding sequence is TGTGCCAGCAATGGACTAGCGGGATCCCAAGAGACCCAGTACTTC.

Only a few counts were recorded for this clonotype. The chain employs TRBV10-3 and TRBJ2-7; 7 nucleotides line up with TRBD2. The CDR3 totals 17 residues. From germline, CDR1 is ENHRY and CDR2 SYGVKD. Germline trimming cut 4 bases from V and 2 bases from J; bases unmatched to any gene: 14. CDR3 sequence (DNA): TGTGCCATCAGTGCAGCCGCCGTCTCTAGCGGAGCCTACGAGCAGTACTTC. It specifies CAISAAAVSSGAYEQYF.

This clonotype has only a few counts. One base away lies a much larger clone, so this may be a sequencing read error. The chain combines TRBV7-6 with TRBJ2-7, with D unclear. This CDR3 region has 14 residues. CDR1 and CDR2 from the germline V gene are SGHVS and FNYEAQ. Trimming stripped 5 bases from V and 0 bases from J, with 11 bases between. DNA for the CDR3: TGTGCCAGCAGCCCCTTTGAGACCTCCTACGAGCAGTACTTC. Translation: CASSPFETSYEQYF.

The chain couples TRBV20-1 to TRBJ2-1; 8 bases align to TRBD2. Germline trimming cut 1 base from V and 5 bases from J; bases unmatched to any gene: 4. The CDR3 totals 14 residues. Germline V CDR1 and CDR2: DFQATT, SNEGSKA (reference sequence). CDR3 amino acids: CSARGREAHNEQFF. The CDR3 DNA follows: TGCAGTGCTAGAGGGCGGGAGGCACACAATGAGCAGTTCTTC.

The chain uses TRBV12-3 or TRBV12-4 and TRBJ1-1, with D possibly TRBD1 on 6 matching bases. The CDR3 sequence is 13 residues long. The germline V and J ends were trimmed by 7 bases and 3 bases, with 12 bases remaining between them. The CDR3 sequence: CASIEDRYTEAFF. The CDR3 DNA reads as TGTGCCAGCATTGAAGACAGGTACACTGAAGCTTTCTTT.

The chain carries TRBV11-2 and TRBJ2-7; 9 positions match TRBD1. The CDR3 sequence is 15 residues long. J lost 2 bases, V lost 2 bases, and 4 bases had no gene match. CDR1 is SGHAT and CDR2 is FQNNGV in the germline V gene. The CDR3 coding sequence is TGTGCCAGCAGCTTACGGGGACAGGGCACCTACGAGCAGTACTTC. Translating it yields CASSLRGQGTYEQYF.

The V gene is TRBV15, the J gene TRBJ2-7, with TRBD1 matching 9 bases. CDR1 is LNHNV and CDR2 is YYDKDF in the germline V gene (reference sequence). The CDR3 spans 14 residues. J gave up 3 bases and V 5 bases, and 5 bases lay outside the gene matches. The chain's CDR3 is CATSLGQGLYEQYF. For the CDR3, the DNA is TGTGCCACCAGCCTGGGACAGGGCCTCTACGAGCAGTACTTC.

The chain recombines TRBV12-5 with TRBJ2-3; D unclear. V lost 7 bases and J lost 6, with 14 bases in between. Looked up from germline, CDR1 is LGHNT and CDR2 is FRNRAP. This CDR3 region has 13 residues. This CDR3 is CASVGALGDTQYF. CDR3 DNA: TGTGCTAGTGTAGGCGCGTTAGGGGATACGCAGTATTTT.

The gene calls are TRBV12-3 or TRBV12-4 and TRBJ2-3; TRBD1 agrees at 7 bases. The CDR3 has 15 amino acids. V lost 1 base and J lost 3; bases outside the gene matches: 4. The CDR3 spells CASSLVEQGTDTQYF. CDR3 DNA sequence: TGTGCCAGCAGTTTAGTGGAACAGGGGACAGATACGCAGTATTTT.

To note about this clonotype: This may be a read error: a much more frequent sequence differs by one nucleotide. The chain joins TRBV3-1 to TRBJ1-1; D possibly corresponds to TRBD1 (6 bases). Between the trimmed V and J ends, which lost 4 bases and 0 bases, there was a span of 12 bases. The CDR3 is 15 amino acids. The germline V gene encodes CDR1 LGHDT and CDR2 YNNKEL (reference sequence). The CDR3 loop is CASSPAGGMNTEAFF. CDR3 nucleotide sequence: TGTGCCAGCAGCCCCGCGGGGGGCATGAACACTGAAGCTTTCTTT.

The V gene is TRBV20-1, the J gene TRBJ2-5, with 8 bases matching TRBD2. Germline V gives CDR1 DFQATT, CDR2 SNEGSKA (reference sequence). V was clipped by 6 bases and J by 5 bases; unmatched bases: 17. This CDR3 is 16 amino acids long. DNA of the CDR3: TGCAGTGCATCCCCGTCTGAGACGGGGGGGCTGGAGACCCAGTACTTC. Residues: CSASPSETGGLETQYF.

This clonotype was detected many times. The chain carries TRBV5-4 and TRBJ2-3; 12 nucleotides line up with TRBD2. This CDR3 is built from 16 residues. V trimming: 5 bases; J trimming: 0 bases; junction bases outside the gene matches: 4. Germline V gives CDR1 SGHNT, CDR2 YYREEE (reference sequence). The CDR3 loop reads CASSSGTSGSTDTQYF. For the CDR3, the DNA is TGTGCCAGCAGTTCTGGGACTAGCGGGAGCACAGATACGCAGTATTTT.

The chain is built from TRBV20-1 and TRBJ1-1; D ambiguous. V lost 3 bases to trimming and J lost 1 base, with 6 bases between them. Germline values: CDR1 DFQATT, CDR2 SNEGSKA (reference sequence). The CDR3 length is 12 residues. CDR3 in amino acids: CSARYGNTEAFF. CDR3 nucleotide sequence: TGCAGTGCTAGGTATGGGAACACTGAAGCTTTCTTT.

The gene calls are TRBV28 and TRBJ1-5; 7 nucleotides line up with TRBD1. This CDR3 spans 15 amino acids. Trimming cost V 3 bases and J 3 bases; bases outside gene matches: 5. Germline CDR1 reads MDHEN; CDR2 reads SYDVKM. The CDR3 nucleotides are TGTGCCAGCAGTTTTCTGACAGGGAACAATCAGCCCCAGCATTTT. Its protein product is CASSFLTGNNQPQHF. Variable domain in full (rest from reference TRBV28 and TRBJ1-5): DVKVTQSSRYLVKRTGEKVFLECVQDMDHENMFWYRQDPGLGLRLIYFSYDVKMKEKGDIPEGYSVSREKKERFSLILESASTNQTSMYLCASSFLTGNNQPQHFGDGTRLSIL.

The CDR3 DNA follows: TGTGCCAGCAGTCGGGAGACAAATACCCTAGCCAAAAACATTCAGTACTTC. Translation gives CASSRETNTLAKNIQYF. V and J are TRBV12-3 or TRBV12-4 and TRBJ2-4; maybe TRBD2 (6 bases). The CDR3 has 17 residues. Trimming stripped 5 bases from V and 0 bases from J, with 17 bases between.

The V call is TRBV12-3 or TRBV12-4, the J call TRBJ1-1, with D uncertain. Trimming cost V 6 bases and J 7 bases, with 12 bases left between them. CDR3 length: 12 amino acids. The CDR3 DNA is TGTGCCAGCAGCCGCTCAGGACGTGAAGCTTTCTTT. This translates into CASSRSGREAFF.